The 3 T cell receptor beta chains listed next were all sequenced from one sample in a study of blood T cell repertoires in COVID-19 (TCRdb year 2020). Library method: the immunoSEQ multiplex PCR assay. This is the immuneACCESS table as TCRdb keeps it, with only in-frame sequences that have V and J called. A part of the clones is gone; compared with another copy, unresolved V genes explain less than half, and the rest is unexplained. Present in this sample are about 350,000 clones, 89% of which were seen just once. The ten largest make up around 4% of the sample. The sequencing input was peripheral blood. These receptors were taken from a woman between 55 and 75 years old with COVID-19, enrolled during active disease.

V is TRBV3-1 (or the pseudogene TRBV3-2) and J is TRBJ2-1, with 7 bases identical to TRBD2. V shed 4 bases, J shed 5 bases, and the junction held 8 bases outside the gene matches. This CDR3 has 15 residues. Germline values: CDR1 LGHDT, CDR2 YNNKEL (reference sequence). The CDR3 bases are TGTGCCAGCAGCCGGGGGGGACGGGGCAACAATGAGCAGTTCTTC. It translates to CASSRGGRGNNEQFF.

The chain couples TRBV11-2 to TRBJ1-5; D gene uncertain. V was shortened by 6 bases and J by 2 bases, with 14 bases between the two germline ends. The germline V gene encodes CDR1 SGHAT and CDR2 FQNNGV. The CDR3 is made up of 15 amino acids. The CDR3: CASSTPEGGNQPQHF. Written as DNA, the CDR3 is TGTGCCAGCAGTACCCCTGAGGGAGGCAATCAGCCCCAGCATTTT. Full variable domain (remainder filled in from reference TRBV11-2 and TRBJ1-5): EAGVAQSPRYKIIEKRQSVAFWCNPISGHATLYWYQQILGQGPKLLIQFQNNGVVDDSQLPKDRFSAERLKGVDSTLKIQPAKLEDSAVYLCASSTPEGGNQPQHFGDGTRLSIL.

The CDR3 region has the DNA TGTGCCTGGAGTTCCGAAACTTTTGGAAACACCATATATTTT. Translation: CAWSSETFGNTIYF. The chain couples TRBV30 to TRBJ1-3; D remains ambiguous. Germline CDR1 reads GTSNPN; CDR2 reads SVGIG (reference sequence). The CDR3 has 14 amino acids. With 2 bases removed from V and 3 bases from J, the gap between germline ends came to 11 bases. The entire variable domain, with the rest obtained from reference TRBV30 and TRBJ1-3, is as follows: SQTIHQWPATLVQPVGSPLSLECTVEGTSNPNLYWYRQAAGRGLQLLFYSVGIGQISSEVPQNLSASRPQDRQFILSSKKLLLSDSGFYLCAWSSETFGNTIYFGEGSWLTVV.